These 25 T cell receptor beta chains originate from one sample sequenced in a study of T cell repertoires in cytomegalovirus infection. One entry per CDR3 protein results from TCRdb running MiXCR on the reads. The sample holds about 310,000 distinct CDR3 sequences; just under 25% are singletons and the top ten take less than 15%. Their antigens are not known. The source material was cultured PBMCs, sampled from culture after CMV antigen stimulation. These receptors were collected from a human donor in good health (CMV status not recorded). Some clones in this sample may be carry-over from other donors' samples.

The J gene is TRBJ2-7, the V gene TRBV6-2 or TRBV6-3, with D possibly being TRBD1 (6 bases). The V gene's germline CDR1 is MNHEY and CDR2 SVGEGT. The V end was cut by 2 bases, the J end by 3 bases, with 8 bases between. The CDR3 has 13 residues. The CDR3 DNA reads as TGTGCCAGCAGTTACCGGGACAACTACGAGCAGTACGTC. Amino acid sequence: CASSYRDNYEQYV.

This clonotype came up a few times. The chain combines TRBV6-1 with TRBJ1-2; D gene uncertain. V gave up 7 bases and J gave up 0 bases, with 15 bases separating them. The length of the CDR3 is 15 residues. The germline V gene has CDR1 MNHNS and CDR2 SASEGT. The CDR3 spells CASIRGRSSNYGYTF. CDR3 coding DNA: TGTGCCAGCATCCGCGGACGGTCTTCTAACTATGGCTACACCTTC.

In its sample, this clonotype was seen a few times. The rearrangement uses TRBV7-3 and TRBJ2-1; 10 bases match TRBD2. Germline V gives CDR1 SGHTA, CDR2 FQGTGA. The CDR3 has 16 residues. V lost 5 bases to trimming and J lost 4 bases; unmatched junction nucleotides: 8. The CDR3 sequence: CASSPGTSEQYNEQFF. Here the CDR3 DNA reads TGTGCCAGCAGCCCTGGGACTAGCGAACAATACAATGAGCAGTTCTTC.

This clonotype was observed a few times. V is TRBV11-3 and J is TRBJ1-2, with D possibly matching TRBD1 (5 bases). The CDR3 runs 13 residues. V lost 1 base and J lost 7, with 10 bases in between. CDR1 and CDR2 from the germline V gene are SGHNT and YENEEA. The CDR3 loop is CASSLGQQGGYTF. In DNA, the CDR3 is TGTGCCAGCAGCTTAGGGCAGCAGGGTGGCTACACCTTC.

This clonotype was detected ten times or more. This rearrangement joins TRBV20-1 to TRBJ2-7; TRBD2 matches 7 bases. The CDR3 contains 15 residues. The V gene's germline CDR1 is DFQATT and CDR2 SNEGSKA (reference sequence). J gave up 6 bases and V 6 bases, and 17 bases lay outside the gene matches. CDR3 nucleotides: TGCAGTGCGTTAGACTGGGGGGGGAGGTCGGGCGAGCAGTACTTC. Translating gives CSALDWGGRSGEQYF.

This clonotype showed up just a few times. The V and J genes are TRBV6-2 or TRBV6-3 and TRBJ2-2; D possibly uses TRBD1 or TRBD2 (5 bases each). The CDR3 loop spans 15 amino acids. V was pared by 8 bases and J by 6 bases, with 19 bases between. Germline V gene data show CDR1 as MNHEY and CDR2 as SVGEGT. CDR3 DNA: TGTGCCAGCCACCCTCAGGGAGAAGGGGCCGGGGAGCTGTTTTTT. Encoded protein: CASHPQGEGAGELFF.

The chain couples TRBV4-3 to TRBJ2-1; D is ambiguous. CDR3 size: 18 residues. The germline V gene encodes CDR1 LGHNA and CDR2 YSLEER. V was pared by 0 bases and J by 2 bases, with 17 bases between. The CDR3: CASSQEGRSPTTYNEQFF. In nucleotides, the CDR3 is TGCGCCAGCAGCCAAGAGGGCCGCTCGCCCACGACCTACAATGAGCAGTTCTTC.

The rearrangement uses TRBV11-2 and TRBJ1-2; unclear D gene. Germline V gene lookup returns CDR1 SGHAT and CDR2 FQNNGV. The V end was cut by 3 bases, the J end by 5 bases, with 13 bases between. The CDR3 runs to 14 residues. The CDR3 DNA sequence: TGTGCCAGCAGCTTTGGGTCGGGAGCTTATGGCTACACCTTC. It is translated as CASSFGSGAYGYTF.

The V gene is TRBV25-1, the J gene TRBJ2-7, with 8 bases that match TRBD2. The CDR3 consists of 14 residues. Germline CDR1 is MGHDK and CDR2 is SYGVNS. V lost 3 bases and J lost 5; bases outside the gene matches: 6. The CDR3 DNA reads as TGTGCCAGCAGTGACTCCGGACTAGCCCACGAGCAGTACTTC. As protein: CASSDSGLAHEQYF.

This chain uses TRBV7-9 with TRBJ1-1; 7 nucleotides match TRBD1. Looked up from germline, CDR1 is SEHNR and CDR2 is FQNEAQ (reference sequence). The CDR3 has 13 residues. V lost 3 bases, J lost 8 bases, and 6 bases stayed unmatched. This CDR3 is CASSFREGQEAFF. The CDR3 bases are TGTGCCAGCAGCTTCCGCGAGGGACAGGAAGCTTTCTTT.

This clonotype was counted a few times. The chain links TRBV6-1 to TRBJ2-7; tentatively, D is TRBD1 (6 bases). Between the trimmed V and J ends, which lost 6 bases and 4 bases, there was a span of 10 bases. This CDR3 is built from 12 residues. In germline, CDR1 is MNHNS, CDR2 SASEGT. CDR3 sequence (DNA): TGTGCCAGCAGCCCCAGGGGTTACGAGCAGTACGTC. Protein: CASSPRGYEQYV.

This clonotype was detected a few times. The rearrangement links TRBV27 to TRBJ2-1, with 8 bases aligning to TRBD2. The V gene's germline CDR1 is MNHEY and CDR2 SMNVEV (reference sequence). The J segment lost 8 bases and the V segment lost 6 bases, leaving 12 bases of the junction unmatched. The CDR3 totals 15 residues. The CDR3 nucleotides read TGTGCCAGCAGCCGAGCGGGAGACTCTTTCGATGAGCAGTTCTTC. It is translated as CASSRAGDSFDEQFF.

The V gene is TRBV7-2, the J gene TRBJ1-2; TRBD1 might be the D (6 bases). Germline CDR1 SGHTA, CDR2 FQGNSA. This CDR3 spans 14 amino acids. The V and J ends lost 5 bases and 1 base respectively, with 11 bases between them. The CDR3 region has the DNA TGTGCCAGCAGCAAAGGGACATTTAACTATGGCTACACCTTC. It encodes CASSKGTFNYGYTF.

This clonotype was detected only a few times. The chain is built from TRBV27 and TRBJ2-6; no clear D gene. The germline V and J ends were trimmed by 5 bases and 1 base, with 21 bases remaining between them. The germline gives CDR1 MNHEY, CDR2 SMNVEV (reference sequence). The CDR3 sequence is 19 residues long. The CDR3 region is CASSARVLPWGSGANVLTF. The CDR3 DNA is TGTGCCAGCAGTGCAAGGGTACTCCCGTGGGGATCTGGGGCCAACGTCCTGACTTTC.

CDR3 region: CSARSSAAQETQYF. CDR3 in DNA: TGCAGTGCTAGGAGCTCGGCGGCCCAAGAGACCCAGTACTTC. The chain couples TRBV20-1 to TRBJ2-5, with D unresolved. This CDR3 contains 14 residues. The germline V gene has CDR1 DFQATT and CDR2 SNEGSKA (reference sequence). V shed 3 bases and J shed 1 base, with 12 bases lying between them.

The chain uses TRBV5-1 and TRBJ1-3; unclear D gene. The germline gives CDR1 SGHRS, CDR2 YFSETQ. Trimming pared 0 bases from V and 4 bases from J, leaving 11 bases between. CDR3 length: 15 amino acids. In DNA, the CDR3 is TGCGCCAGCAGCTTGGAGGTGGGGAAAGGAAACACCATATATTTT. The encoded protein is CASSLEVGKGNTIYF. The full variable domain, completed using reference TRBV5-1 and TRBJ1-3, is KAGVTQTPRYLIKTRGQQVTLSCSPISGHRSVSWYQQTPGQGLQFLFEYFSETQRNKGNFPGRFSGRQFSNSRSEMNVSTLELGDSALYLCASSLEVGKGNTIYFGEGSWLTVV.

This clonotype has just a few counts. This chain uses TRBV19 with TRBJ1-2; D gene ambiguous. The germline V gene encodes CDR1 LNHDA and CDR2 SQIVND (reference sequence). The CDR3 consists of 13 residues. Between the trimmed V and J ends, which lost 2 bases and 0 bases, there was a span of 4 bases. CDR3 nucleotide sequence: TGTGCCAGTAGTATACAGCCTAACTATGGCTACACCTTC. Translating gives CASSIQPNYGYTF.

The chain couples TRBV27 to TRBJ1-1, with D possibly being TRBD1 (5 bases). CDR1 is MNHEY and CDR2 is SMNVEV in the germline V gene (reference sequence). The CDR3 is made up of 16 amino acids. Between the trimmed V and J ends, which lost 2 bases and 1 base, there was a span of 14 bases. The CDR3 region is CASSLKGVGWNTEAFF. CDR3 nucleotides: TGTGCCAGCAGTTTAAAAGGGGTAGGTTGGAACACTGAAGCTTTCTTT.

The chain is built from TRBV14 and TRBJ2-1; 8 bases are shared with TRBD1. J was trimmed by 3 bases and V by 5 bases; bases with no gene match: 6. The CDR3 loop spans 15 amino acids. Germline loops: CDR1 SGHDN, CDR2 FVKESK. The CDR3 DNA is TGTGCCAGCAGCTTGACAGGGGCGTTCTACAATGAGCAGTTCTTC. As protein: CASSLTGAFYNEQFF.

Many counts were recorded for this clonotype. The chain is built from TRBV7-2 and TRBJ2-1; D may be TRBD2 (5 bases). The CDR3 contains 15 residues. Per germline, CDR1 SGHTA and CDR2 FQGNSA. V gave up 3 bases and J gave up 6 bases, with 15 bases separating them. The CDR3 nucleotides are TGTGCCAGCAGCTTTTCCCTAGAGCGGTTCAATGAGCAGTTCTTC. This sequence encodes CASSFSLERFNEQFF. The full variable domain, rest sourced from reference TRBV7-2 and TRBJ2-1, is GAGVSQSPSNKVTEKGKDVELRCDPISGHTALYWYRQSLGQGLEFLIYFQGNSAPDKSGLPSDRFSAERTGGSVSTLTIQRTQQEDSAVYLCASSFSLERFNEQFFGPGTRLTVL.

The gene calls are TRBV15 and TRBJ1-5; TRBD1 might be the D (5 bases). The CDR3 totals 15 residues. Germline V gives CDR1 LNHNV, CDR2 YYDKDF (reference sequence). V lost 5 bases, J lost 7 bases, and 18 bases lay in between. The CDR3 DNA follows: TGTGCCACCAGCGGGGTTAATAGGGGAACCCAGCCCCAGCATTTT. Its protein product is CATSGVNRGTQPQHF.

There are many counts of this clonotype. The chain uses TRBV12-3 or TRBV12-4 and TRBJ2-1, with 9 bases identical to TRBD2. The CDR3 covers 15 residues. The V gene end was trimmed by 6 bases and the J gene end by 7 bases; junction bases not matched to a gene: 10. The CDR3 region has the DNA TGTGCCAGCAGGGACGCGAGCGGGAGGCGTAATGAGCAGTTCTTC. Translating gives CASRDASGRRNEQFF.

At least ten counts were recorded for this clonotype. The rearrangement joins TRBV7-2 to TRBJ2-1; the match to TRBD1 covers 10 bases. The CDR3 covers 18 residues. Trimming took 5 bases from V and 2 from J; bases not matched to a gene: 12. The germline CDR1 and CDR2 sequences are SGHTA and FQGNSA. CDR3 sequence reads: CASSPRDRGAGPYNEQFF. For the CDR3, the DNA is TGTGCCAGCAGCCCCCGGGACAGGGGTGCCGGACCCTACAATGAGCAGTTCTTC. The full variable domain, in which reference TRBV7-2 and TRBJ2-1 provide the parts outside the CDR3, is GAGVSQSPSNKVTEKGKDVELRCDPISGHTALYWYRQSLGQGLEFLIYFQGNSAPDKSGLPSDRFSAERTGGSVSTLTIQRTQQEDSAVYLCASSPRDRGAGPYNEQFFGPGTRLTVL.

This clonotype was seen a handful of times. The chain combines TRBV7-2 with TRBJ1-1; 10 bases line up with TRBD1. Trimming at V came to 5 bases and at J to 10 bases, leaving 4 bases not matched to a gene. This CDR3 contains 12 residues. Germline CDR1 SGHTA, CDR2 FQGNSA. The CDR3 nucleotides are TGTGCCAGCAGCGGACAGGGGGTTCGAGCTTTCTTT. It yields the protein CASSGQGVRAFF.

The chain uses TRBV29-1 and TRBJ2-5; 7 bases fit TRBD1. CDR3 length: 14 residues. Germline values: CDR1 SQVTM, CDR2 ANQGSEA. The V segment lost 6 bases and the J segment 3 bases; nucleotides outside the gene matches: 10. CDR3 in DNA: TGCAGCGTCTCTACCGGGACAGCTAAAGAGACCCAGTACTTC. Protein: CSVSTGTAKETQYF. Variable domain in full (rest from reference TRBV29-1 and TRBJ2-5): SAVISQKPSRDICQRGTSLTIQCQVDSQVTMMFWYRQQPGQSLTLIATANQGSEATYESGFVIDKFPISRPNLTFSTLTVSNMSPEDSSIYLCSVSTGTAKETQYFGPGTRLLVL.